This TCR beta chain was sequenced in a study of metastatic and nonmetastatic thyroid tumors. V gave up 6 bases and J gave up 6 bases, with 16 bases separating them. CDR3 size: 14 residues. The germline gives CDR1 WNHNN, CDR2 SYGVQD (reference sequence). TCRdb recomputed clones from the PCR reads via MiXCR. In the table there are about 19,000 clones, 20% to 30% of which are singletons. This clone was counted a few times. Patients had received no treatment of any kind before thyroid surgery. The TCR sequence derives from a male donor with papillary thyroid cancer or a benign thyroid nodule (not recorded which). Some clones in this sample may be carry-over from other donors' samples. The rearrangement links TRBV10-1 to TRBJ2-3; tentative D call: TRBD1 (7 bases). The sequencing input was blood. The CDR3 here is CASSPRGVPDTQYF. The CDR3, as DNA: TGCGCCAGCAGCCCCAGGGGGGTCCCGGATACGCAGTATTTT.